These T cell receptor beta chains were read from a single sample in a study of control samples from healthy donors and cancer patients. TCRdb's copy holds only in-frame clones and misses some; the assay was immunoSEQ multiplex PCR. This table has 75,000 to 90,000 clones, more than 75% appearing once. The sample was blood. The receptors come from a man aged 25 to 40 in good health. Each CDR3 is given with its conserved first and last residue. Size tells how often a clone was seen (once, few, many) or the class of an expanded clone, and some rows leave it out.

J: TRBJ1-3
size: -
V: TRBV29-1
CDR3: CSVQIAGNTIYF

J: TRBJ1-5
size: -
V: TRBV6-5
CDR3: CASSLTEADQPQHF

J: TRBJ1-1
size: -
V: TRBV5-1
CDR3: CASSSRTGGMNTEAFF

J: TRBJ2-3
size: -
V: TRBV11-2
CDR3: CASSLIGDTQYF

J: TRBJ2-2
size: -
V: TRBV9
CDR3: CASSRGLAGLATGELFF

J: TRBJ2-1
size: -
V: TRBV7-2
CDR3: CASSPPGQGKNEQFF

J: TRBJ2-2
size: -
V: TRBV4-2
CDR3: CASSQDANSGGAGTGELFF

J: TRBJ1-3
size: -
V: TRBV7-2
CDR3: CASSPGGGNTIYF

J: TRBJ2-2
size: -
V: TRBV28
CDR3: CASETAGTGGWGELFF

J: TRBJ1-1
size: -
V: TRBV19
CDR3: CASSVRQGSEAFF

J: TRBJ2-6
size: -
V: TRBV4-1
CDR3: CASSRSGDSGANVLTF

J: TRBJ1-6
size: -
V: TRBV6-5
CDR3: CASSYLGYSPLHF

J: TRBJ1-2
size: -
V: TRBV19
CDR3: CASSIQGLNYGYTF

J: TRBJ2-2
size: few
V: TRBV3-1/TRBV3-2
CDR3: CASSPSRTGMNGELFF

J: TRBJ1-2
size: -
V: TRBV5-1
CDR3: CASSLGPPTSGLNYGYTF

J: TRBJ1-1
size: -
V: TRBV5-1
CDR3: CASSWTGGEAFF

J: TRBJ2-3
size: -
V: TRBV5-6
CDR3: CASSSTGVFGDTQYF

J: TRBJ1-1
size: -
V: TRBV2
CDR3: CASRVQGYTEAFF

J: TRBJ2-5
size: once
V: TRBV7-3
CDR3: CASSLDRETQYF

J: TRBJ1-2
size: once
V: TRBV29-1
CDR3: CSVETGYYGYTF

J: TRBJ2-6
size: -
V: TRBV30
CDR3: CAWSVGSGANVLTF

J: TRBJ2-7
size: -
V: TRBV21-1
CDR3: CASSKRMLTRYSYEQYF

J: TRBJ2-5
size: -
V: TRBV11-3
CDR3: CASSRGGRGTQYF

J: TRBJ1-2
size: -
V: TRBV29-1
CDR3: CSDKPGQGLYGYTF

J: TRBJ1-2
size: -
V: TRBV28
CDR3: CASHGQGQPYGYTF

J: TRBJ2-2
size: -
V: TRBV7-2
CDR3: CASSLSGSPTRTGELFF

J: TRBJ1-2
size: -
V: TRBV5-4
CDR3: CASSLAGLHGYTF

J: TRBJ2-3
size: -
V: TRBV19
CDR3: CATNGGGGTDTQYF

J: TRBJ1-4
size: -
V: TRBV6-5
CDR3: CASSKAGFNEKLFF

J: TRBJ1-2
size: -
V: TRBV19
CDR3: CASSYGQGPYGYTF

J: TRBJ1-5
size: -
V: TRBV19
CDR3: CASNWGGGQPQHF

J: TRBJ2-5
size: -
V: TRBV5-6
CDR3: CASSLGGGKETQYF

J: TRBJ1-3
size: -
V: TRBV6-5
CDR3: CASWQGAGNTIYF

J: TRBJ2-3
size: -
V: TRBV7-9
CDR3: CASSSSGARTDTQYF

J: TRBJ1-2
size: -
V: TRBV7-2
CDR3: CASSPWGTNYGYTF

J: TRBJ1-1
size: -
V: TRBV12-3/TRBV12-4
CDR3: CASSLGGVTEAFF

J: TRBJ2-6
size: -
V: TRBV18
CDR3: CASSPKDRATGGANVLTF

J: TRBJ1-1
size: -
V: TRBV6-5
CDR3: CASSYSGTQNTEAFF

J: TRBJ2-2
size: many
V: TRBV12-5
CDR3: CASGLHNRDHGELFF

J: TRBJ1-1
size: -
V: TRBV4-1
CDR3: CASSLKETGNTEAFF

J: TRBJ1-5
size: -
V: TRBV10-3
CDR3: CAISESGSSNQPQHF

J: TRBJ2-1
size: -
V: TRBV9
CDR3: CASSLQPGQGTHEQFF

J: TRBJ1-2
size: -
V: TRBV29-1
CDR3: CSVDWGYGYTF

J: TRBJ1-2
size: once
V: TRBV9
CDR3: CASSLQREGGGGYTF

J: TRBJ2-1
size: -
V: TRBV29-1
CDR3: CSVGQENYNEQFF

J: TRBJ1-1
size: -
V: TRBV4-1
CDR3: CASRRDTLNTEAFF

J: TRBJ1-1
size: once
V: TRBV29-1
CDR3: CSVRQKMNTEAFF

J: TRBJ1-1
size: -
V: TRBV7-9
CDR3: CASGIQGQTEAFF

J: TRBJ1-3
size: once
V: TRBV24-1
CDR3: CATSDSRVGTTIYF

J: TRBJ1-1
size: -
V: TRBV4-1
CDR3: CASSQGGAGLNTEAFF

J: TRBJ2-7
size: -
V: TRBV7-9
CDR3: CASSLNRAYEQYF

J: TRBJ1-1
size: -
V: TRBV11-3
CDR3: CASSPPRGSTEAFF